The rows below give T cell receptor beta chains drawn from one sample of a study of T cells in Graves' hyperthyroidism and ophthalmopathy. TCRdb recomputed calls from the multiplex PCR reads with MiXCR, one row per CDR3 protein. The profile shows about 700,000 distinct CDR3 sequences, about 14% of them singletons. The sample was blood. These receptors originate from a young woman with Graves' hyperthyroidism. The conserved cysteine and the conserved F or W are not part of the CDR3 here. D genes are given only for firm matches.

>TRBV6-1|.|12
ASMKDRSGNTIY
>TRBV6-1|TRBD1|14
ASSDLDRATNEKLF
>TRBV6-6|TRBD1|15
ASSYRRTGWRTGELF
>TRBV12-5|.|11
ASGLELRETQY
>TRBV20-1|TRBD2|14
SADRRTSGSPNEQF
>TRBV20-1|.|9
SARISPEAF
>TRBV28|.|11
ASRGFRAGEQY
>TRBV15|.|13
ATSRGVAGEETQY
>TRBV10-1|.|11
ASSETTDNEQF
>TRBV28|.|9
ASRGEDTQY
>TRBV27|TRBD1|12
ASSFNRGRAEAF
>TRBV6-5|TRBD2|14
ASSSGTRGSQDEQF
>TRBV6-2/TRBV6-3|TRBD2|14
ASSRPGTSGNYEQY
>TRBV12-3/TRBV12-4|.|12
ASSLGRYSYEQY
>TRBV7-2|TRBD2|14
ASSLAGLGFTDTQY
>TRBV18|.|12
ASSQREANTEAF
>TRBV28|.|11
ASRTVVDTEAF